The 3 T cell receptor beta chains below come from one sample, sequenced in a study of glioma-infiltrating T cells. Amplification of TCR alpha and beta CDR3 regions from RNA used iRepertoire nested multiplex PCR. A single record per CDR3 protein comes from TCRdb applying MiXCR to the multiplex PCR reads. The sample comprises about 110,000 distinct CDR3 sequences, 25% of which are singletons, and under 45% rests with the top ten. Sequenced: glioma tissue, nonneoplastic brain tissue, or PBMCs (not recorded which). The receptors come from a human donor with low-grade glioma or glioblastoma, undergoing nonglioma brain surgery, or in good health (not recorded which).

The rearrangement links TRBV29-1 to TRBJ2-1; unclear D gene. Germline V gene lookup returns CDR1 SQVTM and CDR2 ANQGSEA. The CDR3 totals 15 residues. Trimming removed 0 bases at V and 9 bases at J, with 18 bases between. The CDR3 loop is CSVEDPLAGISEQFF. The CDR3, as DNA: TGCAGCGTTGAAGATCCCCTCGCTGGCATCAGTGAGCAGTTCTTC.

This clonotype turned up a few times. J is TRBJ2-5 and V is TRBV29-1, with 8 bases fitting TRBD1. The CDR3 runs 17 residues. Germline values: CDR1 SQVTM, CDR2 ANQGSEA. Trimming took 1 base from V and 5 from J; bases not matched to a gene: 15. CDR3 region: CSVEGTGLRTISETQYF. CDR3 in DNA: TGCAGCGTTGAAGGGACAGGGCTAAGAACAATATCGGAGACCCAGTACTTC.

A note on this clonotype: A single base separates this from a much larger clone, so it may be a read error. The V call is TRBV11-1, the J call TRBJ2-3; TRBD2 matches 8 bases. The CDR3 has 16 residues. CDR1 SGHAT and CDR2 FQDESV come from the germline V gene (reference sequence). V shed 7 bases, J shed 2 bases, and the junction held 11 bases outside the gene matches. Written as DNA, the CDR3 is TGTGCCAGCACCCCCGGGGGGGGCCTATCCACAGATACGCAGTATTTT. Translated: CASTPGGGLSTDTQYF.